Each of the 20 T cell receptor beta chains below was sequenced from the same sample in a study of blood T cell repertoires in COVID-19. Assay: immunoSEQ multiplex PCR; the TCRdb copy retains only in-frame clones and omits some. This sample has 260,000 or so clones; around 88% occur once, and the top ten carry roughly 1.2%. Sequenced sample: PBMCs or T cells enriched from blood (not recorded which). Receptors originate from a woman in her thirties or forties with acute COVID-19.

The chain couples TRBV19 to TRBJ1-5, with D possibly matching TRBD1 (5 bases). V was trimmed by 6 bases and J by 1 base, leaving 22 bases between them. There are 18 residues in the CDR3. Germline V gene sequence: CDR1 LNHDA, CDR2 SQIVND (reference sequence). The CDR3 is CASSPSFRGIQSNQPQHF. The DNA of the CDR3 is TGTGCCAGTAGCCCTTCCTTCCGGGGGATTCAGAGCAATCAGCCCCAGCATTTT.

CDR3 residues: CASSLTGSNEAFF. The DNA for the CDR3 is TGTGCCAGCAGTCTTACAGGGTCTAATGAAGCTTTCTTT. The J gene is TRBJ1-1, the V gene TRBV27; a possible D gene is TRBD1 (6 bases). The CDR3 is 13 residues long. V was pared by 5 bases and J by 7 bases, with 14 bases between. Germline-derived CDR1 and CDR2 are MNHEY and SMNVEV (reference sequence).

This clone was seen a few times. The chain carries TRBV7-9 and TRBJ2-5; 13 nucleotides align to TRBD2. CDR1 is SEHNR, CDR2 FQNEAQ, per germline (reference sequence). The CDR3 loop spans 18 amino acids. V lost 5 bases, J lost 0 bases, and 9 bases stayed unmatched. CDR3 protein: CASSELSGLAGYQETQYF. The CDR3 region has the DNA TGTGCCAGCAGCGAACTTTCGGGACTAGCGGGATACCAAGAGACCCAGTACTTC.

The gene calls are TRBV3-1 (or the pseudogene TRBV3-2) and TRBJ1-3, with a weak D call TRBD1 (6 bases). This CDR3 has 16 amino acids. V shed 0 bases and J shed 4 bases, with 13 bases lying between them. Germline CDR1 and CDR2: LGHDT and YNNKEL (reference sequence). As DNA, the CDR3 is TGTGCCAGCAGCCAAGAGGGGGCGGCGTGGGGAAACACCATATATTTT. Translation gives CASSQEGAAWGNTIYF.

The V call is TRBV19, the J call TRBJ1-5; the D is unclear. The CDR3 covers 15 residues. Germline CDR1 is LNHDA and CDR2 is SQIVND (reference sequence). The ends were cut back, 5 bases at V and 7 bases at J, with 18 bases in the middle. CDR3 in amino acids: CASSPPEGPPQPQHF. For the CDR3, the DNA is TGTGCCAGTAGTCCGCCAGAGGGTCCCCCCCAGCCCCAGCATTTT.

This clone appeared a single time. V and J are TRBV11-2 and TRBJ2-7; D unclear. The CDR3 contains 12 residues. CDR1 and CDR2 from the germline V gene are SGHAT and FQNNGV. Deletions cut 5 bases from V and 7 bases from J, with 12 bases between. CDR3 in amino acids: CASSPSGGEQYV. CDR3 in DNA: TGTGCCAGCAGCCCATCCGGTGGTGAGCAGTACGTC.

The chain links TRBV27 to TRBJ2-5; D possibly corresponds to TRBD1 (5 bases). The CDR3 has 15 amino acids. V shed 0 bases and J shed 5 bases, with 13 bases lying between them. Germline V gene data show CDR1 as MNHEY and CDR2 as SMNVEV (reference sequence). In nucleotides, the CDR3 is TGTGCCAGCAGTTTATCTCTCCAGGGATGGGAGACCCAGTACTTC. This encodes CASSLSLQGWETQYF.

The chain uses TRBV27 and TRBJ2-7; the D gene is possibly TRBD2 (6 bases). V was clipped by 0 bases and J by 4 bases, with 13 bases between them. Germline CDR1 reads MNHEY; CDR2 reads SMNVEV (reference sequence). The CDR3 has 15 amino acids. DNA of the CDR3: TGTGCCAGCAGTTTATCCCCCGGGGGAGATTACGAGCAGTACGTC. It is translated as CASSLSPGGDYEQYV.

The sample holds a few counts of this clone. V usage is TRBV6-5 and J usage is TRBJ1-5, with D possibly matching TRBD1 (5 bases). This CDR3 is 15 amino acids long. V was pared by 6 bases and J by 3 bases, with 15 bases between. The germline CDR1 and CDR2 sequences are MNHEY and SVGAGI. The CDR3 DNA reads as TGTGCCAGCAGGGGTTGGGGAGGGGCCAATCAGCCCCAGCATTTT. Its translation: CASRGWGGANQPQHF.

The count of this clone is one. The genes are TRBV7-2 and TRBJ2-7, with TRBD2 as a possible D gene (6 bases). This CDR3 is built from 15 residues. Germline V lookup: CDR1 SGHTA, CDR2 FQGNSA. V was trimmed by 1 base and J by 1 base, leaving 11 bases between them. The CDR3 loop reads CASSLGGLGSYEQYF. In nucleotides, the CDR3 is TGTGCCAGCAGCTTAGGGGGACTGGGTTCCTACGAGCAGTACTTC. Looking up the rest from reference TRBV7-2 and TRBJ2-7 gives the full variable domain: GAGVSQSPSNKVTEKGKDVELRCDPISGHTALYWYRQSLGQGLEFLIYFQGNSAPDKSGLPSDRFSAERTGGSVSTLTIQRTQQEDSAVYLCASSLGGLGSYEQYFGPGTRLTVT.

V and J are TRBV27 and TRBJ2-7; possibly TRBD2 for D (6 bases). Deletions cut 4 bases from V and 5 bases from J, with 24 bases between. Per the germline V gene, CDR1 is MNHEY and CDR2 is SMNVEV (reference sequence). CDR3 size: 17 residues. This CDR3 reads CASSCGSGLAQKDEQYV. The CDR3 bases are TGTGCCAGCAGTTGCGGAAGTGGTCTAGCGCAAAAGGACGAGCAGTACGTC.

The chain links TRBV6-5 to TRBJ1-2; D gene uncertain. The CDR3 is made up of 14 amino acids. V lost 7 bases, J lost 3 bases, and 15 bases lay in between. CDR1 and CDR2 (germline): MNHEY, SVGAGI. CDR3 nucleotides: TGTGCCAGCACCCCTTGGGCAGATGACTATGGCTACACCTTC. Translating gives CASTPWADDYGYTF.

The rearrangement uses TRBV6-5 and TRBJ2-1; 12 bases map to TRBD1. Germline V CDR1 and CDR2: MNHEY, SVGAGI. Trimming removed 7 bases from V and 7 bases from J; junction bases left unmatched: 8. CDR3 length: 15 residues. The CDR3 coding sequence is TGTGCCAGCACCCGGGGACAGGGGGCGCAAAATGAGCAGTTCTTC. Protein product: CASTRGQGAQNEQFF.

The J gene is TRBJ1-5, the V gene TRBV6-5; D gene unclear. Trimming took 0 bases from V and 5 from J, leaving 11 bases between them. Germline-derived CDR1 and CDR2 are MNHEY and SVGAGI. The CDR3 is 15 residues long. The CDR3 loop reads CASSYSINGDQPQHF. The CDR3, as DNA: TGTGCCAGCAGTTACTCGATTAACGGGGATCAGCCCCAGCATTTT.

The chain couples TRBV25-1 to TRBJ2-1; 12 bases match TRBD2. This CDR3 region has 15 residues. CDR1 and CDR2 from the germline V gene are MGHDK and SYGVNS. Trimming took 5 bases from V and 4 from J; bases not matched to a gene: 3. The CDR3 nucleotides read TGTGCCAGCAGTACCGGACTAGCGGGATACAATGAGCAGTTCTTC. It encodes CASSTGLAGYNEQFF.

This chain joins TRBV10-1 and TRBJ1-5; D might be TRBD1 (5 bases). V shed 2 bases and J shed 9 bases, with 11 bases lying between them. The CDR3 runs to 13 residues. Germline CDR1 and CDR2: WNHNN and SYGVQD (reference sequence). The CDR3, as DNA: TGCGCCAGCAGTGAGGACAGACTGGGGCCCCAGCATTTT. This encodes CASSEDRLGPQHF.

This clone was seen a single time. The chain has TRBV10-1 and TRBJ2-2; 9 bases map to TRBD1. This CDR3 has 17 amino acids. In germline, CDR1 is WNHNN, CDR2 SYGVQD (reference sequence). V lost 4 bases, J lost 4 bases, and 10 bases stayed unmatched. The CDR3 here is CASSGGTGFPSTGELFF. The CDR3, as DNA: TGCGCCAGCAGTGGGGGGACAGGGTTTCCCAGCACCGGGGAGCTGTTTTTT.

This clone was found once. J is TRBJ1-3 and V is TRBV7-2, with TRBD1 matching over 10 bases. Germline lookup yields CDR1 SGHTA and CDR2 FQGNSA. Unmatched junction bases numbered 8, after V lost 5 bases and J lost 4 bases. The CDR3 has 16 amino acids. CDR3 loop: CASSPRQGAPGNTIYF. In DNA, the CDR3 is TGTGCCAGCAGCCCGAGACAGGGGGCGCCCGGAAACACCATATATTTT.

The chain carries TRBV11-3 and TRBJ2-7; 11 nucleotides match TRBD2. The CDR3 is made up of 15 amino acids. V was clipped by 3 bases and J by 2 bases; unmatched bases: 3. Germline V CDR1 and CDR2: SGHNT, YENEEA. The CDR3 sequence: CASSLTSGATYEQYV. DNA for the CDR3: TGTGCCAGCAGCTTGACTAGCGGGGCCACCTACGAGCAGTACGTC.

This clone turned up a few times. This sequence joins TRBV10-1 and TRBJ2-3; D unresolved. This CDR3 spans 17 amino acids. The V end was cut by 0 bases, the J end by 6 bases, with 19 bases between. The V gene's germline CDR1 is WNHNN and CDR2 SYGVQD (reference sequence). Here the CDR3 DNA reads TGCGCCAGCAGTGAGTCGATCGGAGTCACTGATCGGGATACGCAGTATTTT. Translated, it gives CASSESIGVTDRDTQYF.